The 14 T cell receptor beta chains below all came from one sample that was sequenced in a study of T cells in Graves' hyperthyroidism and ophthalmopathy. Amplification yielded TCR beta CDR3 regions, with RNA transcripts as the source. The HTBI primer set was used in a first-round RT-PCR of the TCR CDR3. TCRdb re-called the multiplex PCR reads through MiXCR, storing one row per CDR3 protein. Seen here are over 700,000 distinct CDR3 sequences, 30% to 40% observed once, and the top ten hold around 29%. Sequenced material: blood. Receptors originate from a woman between 40 and 50 years old with Graves' hyperthyroidism.

This chain joins TRBV29-1 and TRBJ1-2; D might be TRBD1 (5 bases). The germline CDR1 and CDR2 sequences are SQVTM and ANQGSEA. Trimming stripped 5 bases from V and 3 bases from J, with 13 bases between. The CDR3 runs to 13 residues. The CDR3 region is CSVSRQGYYGYTF. The CDR3 DNA follows: TGCAGCGTTTCCAGGCAGGGTTACTATGGCTACACCTTC.

This chain links TRBV7-2 with TRBJ2-3; 7 bases are a match to TRBD2. Germline V gene sequence: CDR1 SGHTA, CDR2 FQGNSA. The CDR3 extends over 14 amino acids. V dropped 5 bases and J dropped 1; count of bases not matched to a gene: 3. The CDR3 loop is CASSASGGTDTQYF. CDR3 coding DNA: TGTGCCAGCAGCGCGAGCGGGGGCACAGATACGCAGTATTTT.

This clonotype has more than one count but fewer than ten. The chain couples TRBV11-3 to TRBJ2-7, with 9 bases matching TRBD1. The CDR3 is 17 amino acids. Germline lookup yields CDR1 SGHNT and CDR2 YENEEA. The junction had 16 bases not matched to a gene; V was cut back by 5 bases and J by 5 bases. In nucleotides, the CDR3 is TGTGCCAGCAGCGCCCGCTACTTAGAGGGACAGGGTGACGAGCAGTACTTC. Protein product: CASSARYLEGQGDEQYF.

A few counts support this clonotype. The CDR3 sequence: CASSERQLNQPQHF. CDR3 coding DNA: TGCGCCAGCAGTGAGCGCCAGTTAAATCAGCCCCAGCATTTT. V is TRBV10-1 and J is TRBJ1-5; D not resolved. V was shortened by 2 bases and J by 4 bases, with 9 bases between the two germline ends. In germline, CDR1 is WNHNN, CDR2 SYGVQD (reference sequence). This CDR3 is built from 14 residues.

This clonotype appeared many times. The J gene is TRBJ2-7, the V gene TRBV7-9; 9 bases fit TRBD1. The CDR3 contains 15 residues. The germline V gene has CDR1 SEHNR and CDR2 FQNEAQ (reference sequence). J was trimmed by 5 bases and V by 5 bases; bases with no gene match: 10. The chain's CDR3 is CASSQRTGARHEQYF. The CDR3 nucleotides are TGTGCCAGCAGCCAAAGGACAGGGGCGAGGCACGAGCAGTACTTC.

There are a few counts of this clonotype. The chain combines TRBV19 with TRBJ1-1; no clear D. Germline lookup yields CDR1 LNHDA and CDR2 SQIVND (reference sequence). There are 17 residues in the CDR3. V lost 5 bases to trimming and J lost 1 base, with 20 bases between them. Here the CDR3 DNA reads TGTGCCAGTAGTTCCCCCATACACAGAACTTGGAACACTGAAGCTTTCTTT. It codes for CASSSPIHRTWNTEAFF. Combining the CDR3 with reference TRBV19 and TRBJ1-1 gives the whole variable domain DGGITQSPKYLFRKEGQNVTLSCEQNLNHDAMYWYRQDPGQGLRLIYYSQIVNDFQKGDIAEGYSVSREKKESFPLTVTSAQKNPTAFYLCASSSPIHRTWNTEAFFGQGTRLTVV.

The table lists this clonotype with a few counts. The chain is built from TRBV7-2 and TRBJ2-3, with D unresolved. The ends were cut back, 1 base at V and 0 bases at J, with 5 bases in the middle. The germline CDR1 and CDR2 sequences are SGHTA and FQGNSA. This CDR3 spans 14 amino acids. The CDR3 bases are TGTGCCAGCAGCTTAGGCCTTAGCACAGATACGCAGTATTTT. It yields the protein CASSLGLSTDTQYF.

This clonotype was detected only a few times. The gene calls are TRBV4-3 and TRBJ2-7; D not resolved. Germline-derived CDR1 and CDR2 are LGHNA and YSLEER. The CDR3 is 13 amino acids. V was clipped by 0 bases and J by 3 bases, with 6 bases between them. The CDR3 sequence is CASSQDVLYEQYF. The DNA of the CDR3 is TGCGCCAGCAGCCAAGACGTCCTCTACGAGCAGTACTTC.

This clonotype occurred many times. The CDR3 here is CASRSDRLAGEQYF. The CDR3 nucleotides read TGTGCCAGCAGATCGGATCGACTAGCGGGCGAGCAGTACTTC. The chain recombines TRBV7-2 with TRBJ2-7; 10 bases are a match to TRBD2. The CDR3 runs 14 residues. CDR1 and CDR2 (germline): SGHTA, FQGNSA. The V segment lost 6 bases and the J segment 6 bases; nucleotides outside the gene matches: 8. The full variable domain, in which reference TRBV7-2 and TRBJ2-7 provide the parts outside the CDR3, is GAGVSQSPSNKVTEKGKDVELRCDPISGHTALYWYRQSLGQGLEFLIYFQGNSAPDKSGLPSDRFSAERTGGSVSTLTIQRTQQEDSAVYLCASRSDRLAGEQYFGPGTRLTVT.

In this sample, this clonotype turned up many times. This chain links TRBV7-8 with TRBJ2-6, with 8 bases lining up with TRBD1. After removal of 4 bases from V and 0 bases from J, the junction contained 17 bases not matched to a gene. Germline V lookup: CDR1 SGHVS, CDR2 FQNEAQ. The CDR3 has 21 amino acids. The chain's CDR3 is CASSSMRLGQASSSGANVLTF. The CDR3 DNA reads as TGTGCCAGCAGCTCCATGCGATTGGGACAGGCCTCATCCTCTGGGGCCAACGTCCTGACTTTC.

The J gene is TRBJ2-2, the V gene TRBV5-1; 8 positions agree with TRBD2. Trimming removed 3 bases from V and 4 bases from J; junction bases left unmatched: 5. This CDR3 has 15 amino acids. Germline V lookup: CDR1 SGHRS, CDR2 YFSETQ. DNA of the CDR3: TGCGCCAGCAGCTCGTCAAGCGGGAGCACCGGGGAGCTGTTTTTT. Residues: CASSSSSGSTGELFF.

This clonotype was counted ten times or more. J is TRBJ1-5 and V is TRBV2; D not resolved. This CDR3 contains 11 residues. The germline V gene encodes CDR1 SNHLY and CDR2 FYNNEI. With 4 bases removed from V and 6 bases from J, the gap between germline ends came to 4 bases. The CDR3 DNA follows: TGTGCCAGCAGTGGAAGTCAGCCCCAGCATTTT. It yields the protein CASSGSQPQHF.

V usage is TRBV10-3 and J usage is TRBJ1-5; TRBD1 aligns across 11 bases. Germline CDR1 and CDR2: ENHRY and SYGVKD. There are 17 residues in the CDR3. The V and J ends lost 6 bases and 4 bases, in that order; junction bases with no gene match: 11. DNA for the CDR3: TGTGCCATCAGCGGGGACAGGGGGACTGGCTGGAATCAGCCCCAGCATTTT. Residues: CAISGDRGTGWNQPQHF.

This clonotype has at least ten counts. V usage is TRBV13 and J usage is TRBJ2-5; no clear D gene. CDR1 and CDR2 from the germline V gene are PRHDT and FYEKMQ (reference sequence). CDR3 length equals 14 residues. V was pared by 3 bases and J by 1 base, with 9 bases between. The CDR3 loop reads CASSLGSFQETQYF. In nucleotides, the CDR3 is TGTGCCAGCAGCTTGGGCAGCTTCCAAGAGACCCAGTACTTC.